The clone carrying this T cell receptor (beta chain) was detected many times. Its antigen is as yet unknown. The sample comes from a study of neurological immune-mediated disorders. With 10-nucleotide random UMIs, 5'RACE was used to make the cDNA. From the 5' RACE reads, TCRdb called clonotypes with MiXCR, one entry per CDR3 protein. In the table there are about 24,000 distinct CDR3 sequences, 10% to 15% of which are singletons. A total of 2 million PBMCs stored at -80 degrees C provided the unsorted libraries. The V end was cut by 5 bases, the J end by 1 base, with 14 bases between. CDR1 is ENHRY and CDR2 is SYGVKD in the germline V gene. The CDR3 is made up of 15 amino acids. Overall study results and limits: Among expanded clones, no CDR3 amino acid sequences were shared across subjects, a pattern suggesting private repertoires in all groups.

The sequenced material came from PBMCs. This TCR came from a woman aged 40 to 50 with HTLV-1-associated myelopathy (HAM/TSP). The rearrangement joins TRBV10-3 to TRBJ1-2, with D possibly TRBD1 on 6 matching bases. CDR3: CAISPGQLLNYGYTF. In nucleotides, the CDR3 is TGTGCCATCAGTCCCGGACAGCTCCTTAACTATGGCTACACCTTC.